The rows below give T cell receptor beta chains drawn from one sample of a study of T cell changes during pregnancy in multiple sclerosis. Data came from immunoSEQ multiplex PCR; TCRdb stores just in-frame clones and leaves some out. The table shows about 67,000 clones, with 70% to 90% occurring only once. Specimen: peripheral blood, collected in the first trimester of pregnancy. The receptors were sampled from a female donor with multiple sclerosis, enrolled in a pregnancy study. Each CDR3 is given with its conserved first and last residue. A D gene is named only where the DNA matches it firmly. Expanded clones are given a class, and other clones once, few, many or no size at all.

cdr3_length: 17; v_call: TRBV2; clone_size: NA; d_call: NA; j_call: TRBJ1-1; cdr3_aa: CASSRAGVGSMNTEAFF; cdr3_nt: TGTGCCAGCAGTAGAGCAGGGGTGGGGAGCATGAACACTGAAGCTTTCTTT
cdr3_length: 15; v_call: TRBV12-5; clone_size: NA; d_call: TRBD1; j_call: TRBJ1-2; cdr3_aa: CASGFQGVANYGYTF; cdr3_nt: TGTGCTAGTGGTTTCCAGGGGGTAGCTAACTATGGCTACACCTTC
cdr3_length: 17; v_call: TRBV10-3; clone_size: few; d_call: NA; j_call: TRBJ2-2; cdr3_aa: CAISPKGGPGSTGELFF; cdr3_nt: TGTGCCATCAGTCCCAAGGGAGGTCCCGGGAGCACCGGGGAGCTGTTTTTT
cdr3_length: 15; v_call: TRBV30; clone_size: NA; d_call: NA; j_call: TRBJ1-3; cdr3_aa: CAWTIPPGFGNTIYF; cdr3_nt: TGTGCCTGGACCATACCCCCAGGGTTTGGAAACACCATATATTTT
cdr3_length: 18; v_call: TRBV13; clone_size: NA; d_call: NA; j_call: TRBJ1-4; cdr3_aa: CASSFRIQELRTNEKLFF; cdr3_nt: TGTGCCAGCAGCTTTCGCATACAGGAGTTACGAACTAATGAAAAACTGTTTTTT
cdr3_length: 14; v_call: TRBV5-6; clone_size: NA; d_call: NA; j_call: TRBJ1-1; cdr3_aa: CASSIPPSNTEAFF; cdr3_nt: TGTGCCAGCAGCATTCCTCCCTCGAACACTGAAGCTTTCTTT
cdr3_length: 13; v_call: TRBV10-3; clone_size: NA; d_call: NA; j_call: TRBJ1-1; cdr3_aa: CAISTGQGFEAFF; cdr3_nt: TGTGCCATCTCGACGGGCCAGGGCTTTGAAGCTTTCTTT
cdr3_length: 16; v_call: TRBV6-6; clone_size: NA; d_call: TRBD1; j_call: TRBJ1-3; cdr3_aa: CASSPDSQGWGNTIYF; cdr3_nt: TGTGCCAGCAGTCCGGATTCACAGGGGTGGGGAAACACCATATATTTT
cdr3_length: 16; v_call: TRBV18; clone_size: NA; d_call: NA; j_call: TRBJ1-2; cdr3_aa: CASSPPSAGPNYGYTF; cdr3_nt: TGTGCCAGCTCACCACCATCCGCGGGACCCAACTATGGCTACACCTTC
cdr3_length: 11; v_call: TRBV30; clone_size: few; d_call: NA; j_call: TRBJ1-1; cdr3_aa: CAWNGNTEAFF; cdr3_nt: TGTGCCTGGAACGGGAACACTGAAGCTTTCTTT
cdr3_length: 16; v_call: TRBV4-2; clone_size: NA; d_call: TRBD1; j_call: TRBJ2-7; cdr3_aa: CASSQEATGGFYEQYF; cdr3_nt: TGTGCCAGCAGCCAAGAGGCGACAGGGGGCTTTTACGAGCAGTACTTC
cdr3_length: 13; v_call: TRBV29-1; clone_size: NA; d_call: NA; j_call: TRBJ1-2; cdr3_aa: CSVDLQTNYGYTF; cdr3_nt: TGCAGCGTTGACCTACAGACCAACTATGGCTACACCTTC
cdr3_length: 14; v_call: TRBV6-5; clone_size: NA; d_call: NA; j_call: TRBJ1-2; cdr3_aa: CASSRAGGGIGYTF; cdr3_nt: TGTGCCAGCAGTAGGGCGGGGGGGGGCATTGGCTACACCTTC
cdr3_length: 20; v_call: TRBV5-1; clone_size: NA; d_call: TRBD2; j_call: TRBJ2-1; cdr3_aa: CASRPRLAETYKAKRNEQFF; cdr3_nt: TGCGCCAGCAGACCTAGACTAGCGGAGACCTACAAGGCCAAAAGGAATGAGCAGTTCTTC
cdr3_length: 13; v_call: TRBV2; clone_size: NA; d_call: NA; j_call: TRBJ1-1; cdr3_aa: CASTRGAGGYAFF; cdr3_nt: TGTGCCAGCACTCGCGGGGCAGGAGGATACGCTTTCTTT
cdr3_length: 16; v_call: TRBV2; clone_size: NA; d_call: NA; j_call: TRBJ1-2; cdr3_aa: CASSSKGRENNYGYTF; cdr3_nt: TGTGCCAGCAGTTCAAAAGGCAGGGAAAATAACTATGGCTACACCTTC
cdr3_length: 14; v_call: TRBV29-1; clone_size: NA; d_call: TRBD2; j_call: TRBJ2-3; cdr3_aa: CSVERGGETDTQYF; cdr3_nt: TGCAGCGTTGAACGCGGGGGGGAGACAGATACGCAGTATTTT
cdr3_length: 15; v_call: TRBV7-8; clone_size: NA; d_call: NA; j_call: TRBJ2-2; cdr3_aa: CASSPGQFDTGELFF; cdr3_nt: TGTGCCAGCAGCCCGGGACAATTTGACACCGGGGAGCTGTTTTTT
cdr3_length: 11; v_call: TRBV20-1; clone_size: NA; d_call: NA; j_call: TRBJ1-1; cdr3_aa: CSAKIGTEAFF; cdr3_nt: TGCAGTGCTAAGATCGGCACTGAAGCTTTCTTT
cdr3_length: 12; v_call: TRBV30; clone_size: once; d_call: NA; j_call: TRBJ1-6; cdr3_aa: CAWSTYNSPLHF; cdr3_nt: TGTGCCTGGAGCACCTATAATTCACCCCTCCACTTT
cdr3_length: 16; v_call: TRBV27; clone_size: NA; d_call: TRBD2; j_call: TRBJ2-1; cdr3_aa: CASSLIPSGGSNEQFF; cdr3_nt: TGTGCCAGCAGTTTAATCCCTAGCGGGGGGAGCAATGAGCAGTTCTTC
cdr3_length: 15; v_call: TRBV12-5; clone_size: NA; d_call: TRBD1; j_call: TRBJ1-1; cdr3_aa: CASGLATGHHTEAFF; cdr3_nt: TGTGCTAGTGGTCTGGCGACAGGGCATCACACTGAAGCTTTCTTT
cdr3_length: 14; v_call: TRBV5-8; clone_size: few; d_call: NA; j_call: TRBJ1-4; cdr3_aa: CASSSGVWNEKLFF; cdr3_nt: TGTGCCAGCAGCTCGGGGGTGTGGAATGAAAAACTGTTTTTT
cdr3_length: 15; v_call: TRBV6-1; clone_size: once; d_call: TRBD1; j_call: TRBJ1-5; cdr3_aa: CASSERGQGHQPQHF; cdr3_nt: TGTGCCAGCAGTGAAAGGGGGCAGGGACATCAGCCCCAGCATTTT
cdr3_length: 15; v_call: TRBV7-2; clone_size: NA; d_call: TRBD1; j_call: TRBJ1-4; cdr3_aa: CASSKDRAPNEKLFF; cdr3_nt: TGTGCCAGCAGCAAGGACAGGGCGCCTAATGAAAAACTGTTTTTT
cdr3_length: 14; v_call: TRBV6-5; clone_size: NA; d_call: TRBD1; j_call: TRBJ1-5; cdr3_aa: CASRLTGGGQPQHF; cdr3_nt: TGTGCCAGCAGATTGACAGGGGGGGGTCAGCCCCAGCATTTT
cdr3_length: 16; v_call: TRBV4-2; clone_size: NA; d_call: TRBD2; j_call: TRBJ2-1; cdr3_aa: CASSPELGGRYNEQFF; cdr3_nt: TGTGCCAGCAGCCCCGAGCTGGGCGGGAGATACAATGAGCAGTTCTTC
cdr3_length: 16; v_call: TRBV6-5; clone_size: once; d_call: TRBD1; j_call: TRBJ2-2; cdr3_aa: CASSYRQGANTGELFF; cdr3_nt: TGTGCCAGCAGTTATCGGCAGGGGGCAAACACCGGGGAGCTGTTTTTT
cdr3_length: 12; v_call: TRBV18; clone_size: few; d_call: TRBD1; j_call: TRBJ1-2; cdr3_aa: CASSLGQGGYTF; cdr3_nt: TGTGCCAGCTCACTCGGACAGGGGGGCTACACCTTC
cdr3_length: 16; v_call: TRBV27; clone_size: NA; d_call: TRBD1; j_call: TRBJ2-1; cdr3_aa: CASGPRGSGAYNEQFF; cdr3_nt: TGTGCCAGCGGCCCCAGGGGGAGCGGAGCCTACAATGAGCAGTTCTTC
cdr3_length: 13; v_call: TRBV30; clone_size: NA; d_call: NA; j_call: TRBJ1-2; cdr3_aa: CAWSVSTVNGYTF; cdr3_nt: TGTGCCTGGAGTGTGTCGACTGTCAATGGCTACACCTTC
cdr3_length: 13; v_call: TRBV19; clone_size: NA; d_call: TRBD2; j_call: TRBJ2-7; cdr3_aa: CASSIGGSNEQYF; cdr3_nt: TGTGCCAGTAGTATAGGCGGGAGTAACGAGCAGTACTTC
cdr3_length: 15; v_call: TRBV25-1; clone_size: NA; d_call: TRBD2; j_call: TRBJ2-3; cdr3_aa: CASGPRLAQRDTQYF; cdr3_nt: TGTGCCAGCGGACCCAGACTAGCCCAAAGGGATACGCAGTATTTT
cdr3_length: 16; v_call: TRBV2; clone_size: NA; d_call: TRBD2; j_call: TRBJ2-7; cdr3_aa: CASTRSGARSSYEQYF; cdr3_nt: TGTGCCAGCACCCGAAGCGGGGCCAGGAGCTCCTACGAGCAGTACTTT
cdr3_length: 14; v_call: TRBV19; clone_size: NA; d_call: TRBD1; j_call: TRBJ2-1; cdr3_aa: CASRTGTGFHEQFF; cdr3_nt: TGTGCCAGTAGGACCGGGACAGGGTTCCATGAGCAGTTCTTC
cdr3_length: 19; v_call: TRBV9; clone_size: NA; d_call: NA; j_call: TRBJ2-6; cdr3_aa: CASSVGTKQRYSGANVLTF; cdr3_nt: TGTGCCAGCAGCGTCGGGACAAAACAACGATACTCTGGGGCCAACGTCCTGACTTTC
cdr3_length: 13; v_call: TRBV6-5; clone_size: NA; d_call: NA; j_call: TRBJ2-7; cdr3_aa: CASSYPGSYEQYF; cdr3_nt: TGTGCCAGCAGTTACCCAGGTTCCTACGAGCAGTACTTC
cdr3_length: 18; v_call: TRBV11-2; clone_size: once; d_call: TRBD2; j_call: TRBJ2-3; cdr3_aa: CASSLLPGLAGVTDTQYF; cdr3_nt: TGTGCCAGCAGCTTATTGCCGGGACTAGCGGGAGTGACAGATACGCAGTATTTT
cdr3_length: 15; v_call: TRBV19; clone_size: NA; d_call: TRBD1; j_call: TRBJ1-4; cdr3_aa: CASRKTGATNEKLFF; cdr3_nt: TGTGCCAGCCGAAAGACAGGGGCAACTAATGAAAAACTGTTTTTT
cdr3_length: 17; v_call: TRBV11-2; clone_size: NA; d_call: TRBD2; j_call: TRBJ2-3; cdr3_aa: CASSSSGGASYLDTQYF; cdr3_nt: TGTGCCAGCAGCTCTAGCGGGGGGGCTAGCTATCTAGATACGCAGTATTTT
cdr3_length: 16; v_call: TRBV4-1; clone_size: NA; d_call: NA; j_call: TRBJ2-1; cdr3_aa: CASSQDSRLPHNEQFF; cdr3_nt: TGCGCCAGCAGCCAAGATAGCAGACTACCCCACAATGAGCAGTTCTTC
cdr3_length: 14; v_call: TRBV6-5; clone_size: NA; d_call: NA; j_call: TRBJ2-7; cdr3_aa: CASSWTDTSYEQYF; cdr3_nt: TGTGCCAGCAGTTGGACTGATACGTCCTACGAGCAGTACTTC
cdr3_length: 13; v_call: TRBV7-6; clone_size: NA; d_call: TRBD2; j_call: TRBJ2-3; cdr3_aa: CASSRGGRDTQYF; cdr3_nt: TGTGCCAGCAGCCGCGGGGGGAGGGATACGCAGTATTTT
cdr3_length: 14; v_call: TRBV5-6; clone_size: NA; d_call: NA; j_call: TRBJ2-7; cdr3_aa: CASSRRQAPYEQYF; cdr3_nt: TGTGCCAGCAGCCGCAGACAGGCGCCATACGAGCAGTACTTC
cdr3_length: 11; v_call: TRBV20-1; clone_size: NA; d_call: TRBD1; j_call: TRBJ1-2; cdr3_aa: CSVLETGHQTF; cdr3_nt: TGCAGTGTTTTGGAGACAGGGCATCAGACCTTC
cdr3_length: 12; v_call: TRBV13; clone_size: NA; d_call: NA; j_call: TRBJ2-7; cdr3_aa: CASSLGYYEQYF; cdr3_nt: TGTGCCAGCAGCTTAGGCTACTACGAGCAGTACTTC
cdr3_length: 15; v_call: TRBV14; clone_size: NA; d_call: NA; j_call: TRBJ2-7; cdr3_aa: CASSQVAGRSYEQYF; cdr3_nt: TGTGCCAGCAGCCAAGTAGCAGGGAGGTCCTACGAGCAGTACTTC
cdr3_length: 16; v_call: TRBV6-5; clone_size: NA; d_call: TRBD2; j_call: TRBJ2-5; cdr3_aa: CASSYLTSGGKETQYF; cdr3_nt: TGTGCCAGCAGTTACTTGACTAGCGGGGGGAAAGAGACCCAGTACTTC
cdr3_length: 14; v_call: TRBV30; clone_size: NA; d_call: TRBD2; j_call: TRBJ2-3; cdr3_aa: CAWISASGGHTQYF; cdr3_nt: TGTGCCTGGATCTCTGCTAGCGGGGGTCACACGCAGTATTTT
cdr3_length: 13; v_call: TRBV7-2; clone_size: few; d_call: NA; j_call: TRBJ1-5; cdr3_aa: CASSPGQWEPQHF; cdr3_nt: TGTGCCAGCAGCCCAGGGCAATGGGAGCCCCAGCATTTT
cdr3_length: 13; v_call: TRBV6-5; clone_size: NA; d_call: TRBD1; j_call: TRBJ1-1; cdr3_aa: CASSRQGFGEAFF; cdr3_nt: TGTGCCAGCAGTCGACAGGGGTTCGGTGAAGCTTTCTTT
cdr3_length: 15; v_call: TRBV5-1; clone_size: NA; d_call: TRBD1; j_call: TRBJ1-6; cdr3_aa: CASSLAGTGDSPLHF; cdr3_nt: TGCGCCAGCAGCTTGGCCGGGACAGGGGATTCACCCCTCCACTTT
cdr3_length: 14; v_call: TRBV9; clone_size: NA; d_call: TRBD2; j_call: TRBJ2-3; cdr3_aa: CASNLQGGADTQYF; cdr3_nt: TGTGCCAGCAACCTCCAGGGAGGGGCAGATACGCAGTATTTT
cdr3_length: 13; v_call: TRBV5-6; clone_size: NA; d_call: NA; j_call: TRBJ1-1; cdr3_aa: CASSFNWNTEAFF; cdr3_nt: TGTGCCAGCAGCTTCAATTGGAACACTGAAGCTTTCTTT
cdr3_length: 15; v_call: TRBV5-1; clone_size: once; d_call: TRBD1; j_call: TRBJ2-1; cdr3_aa: CASSFEDRAYNEQFF; cdr3_nt: TGCGCCAGCAGCTTTGAAGACAGGGCCTACAATGAGCAGTTCTTC